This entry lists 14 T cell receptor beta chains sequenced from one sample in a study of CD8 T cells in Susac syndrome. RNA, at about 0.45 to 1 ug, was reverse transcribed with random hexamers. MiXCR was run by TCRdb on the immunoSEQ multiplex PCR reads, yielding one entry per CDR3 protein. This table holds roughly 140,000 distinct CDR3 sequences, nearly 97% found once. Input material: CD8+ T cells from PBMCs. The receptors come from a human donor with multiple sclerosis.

CDR3: CASSYSFLNTEAFF. The CDR3 nucleotides are TGTGCCAGCAGTTACTCTTTTTTGAACACTGAAGCTTTCTTT. V and J are TRBV6-5 and TRBJ1-1, with D uncertain. Germline-derived CDR1 and CDR2 are MNHEY and SVGAGI. The CDR3 spans 14 residues. V was pared by 0 bases and J by 0 bases, with 5 bases between.

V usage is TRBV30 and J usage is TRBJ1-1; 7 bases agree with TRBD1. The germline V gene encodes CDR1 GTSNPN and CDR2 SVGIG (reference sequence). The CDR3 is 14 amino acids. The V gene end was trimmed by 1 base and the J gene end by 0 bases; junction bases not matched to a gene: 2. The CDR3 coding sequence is TGTGCCTGGAGTGCGACAGGGTTGAACACTGAAGCTTTCTTT. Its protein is CAWSATGLNTEAFF.

The CDR3 reads CATSSRTSAYNEQFF. DNA of the CDR3: TGTGCCACCAGCAGCAGGACTAGCGCCTACAATGAGCAGTTCTTC. The chain links TRBV15 to TRBJ2-1, with 9 bases aligning to TRBD2. After removal of 3 bases from V and 2 bases from J, the junction contained 2 bases not matched to a gene. Per germline, CDR1 LNHNV and CDR2 YYDKDF (reference sequence). CDR3 length: 15 residues.

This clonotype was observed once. The CDR3 DNA sequence: TGTGCCAGCAGCCCCAGGGACGGATATTCACCCCTCCACTTT. Its translation is CASSPRDGYSPLHF. This rearrangement joins TRBV7-2 to TRBJ1-6; tentatively, D is TRBD1 (5 bases). This CDR3 has 14 residues. CDR1 and CDR2 from the germline V gene are SGHTA and FQGNSA. Trimming shortened V by 5 bases and J by 8 bases, and 13 bases separated the two germline ends.

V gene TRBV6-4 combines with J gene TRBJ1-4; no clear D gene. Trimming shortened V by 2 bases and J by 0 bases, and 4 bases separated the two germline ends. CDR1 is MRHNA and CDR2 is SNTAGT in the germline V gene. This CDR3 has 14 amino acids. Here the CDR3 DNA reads TGTGCCAGCAGTGACGGGGCAACTAATGAAAAACTGTTTTTT. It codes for CASSDGATNEKLFF.

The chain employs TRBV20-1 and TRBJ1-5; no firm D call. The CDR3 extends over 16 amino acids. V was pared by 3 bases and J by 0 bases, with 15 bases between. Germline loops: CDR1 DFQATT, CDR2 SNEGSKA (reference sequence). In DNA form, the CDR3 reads TGCAGTGCTAGTCCCGGGATGGGGTATAGCAATCAGCCCCAGCATTTT. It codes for CSASPGMGYSNQPQHF.

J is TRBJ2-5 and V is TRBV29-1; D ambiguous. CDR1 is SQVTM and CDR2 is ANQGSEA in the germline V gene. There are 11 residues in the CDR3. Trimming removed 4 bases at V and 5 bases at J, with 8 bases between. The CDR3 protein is CSVGRRETQYF. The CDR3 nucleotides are TGCAGCGTTGGTCGGCGGGAGACCCAGTACTTC.

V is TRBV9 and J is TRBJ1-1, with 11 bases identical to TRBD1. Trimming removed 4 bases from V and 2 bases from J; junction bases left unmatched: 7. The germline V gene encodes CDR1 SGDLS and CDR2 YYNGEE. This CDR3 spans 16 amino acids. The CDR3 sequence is CASSPRTGGINTEAFF. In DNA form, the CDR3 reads TGTGCCAGCAGCCCCAGGACAGGGGGCATAAACACTGAAGCTTTCTTT.

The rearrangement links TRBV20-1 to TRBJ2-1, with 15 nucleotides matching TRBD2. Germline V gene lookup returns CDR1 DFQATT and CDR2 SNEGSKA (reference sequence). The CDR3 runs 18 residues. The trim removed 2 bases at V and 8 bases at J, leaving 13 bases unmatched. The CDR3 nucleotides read TGCAGTGCTAGATTCCATGGGACTAGCGGGGGGCCTGGGGATGAGCAGTTCTTC. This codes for CSARFHGTSGGPGDEQFF.

In nucleotides, the CDR3 is TGCAGCGTTGAACAGGACAGGGACCCTGAGCAGTTCTTC. Translated, it gives CSVEQDRDPEQFF. The gene calls are TRBV29-1 and TRBJ2-1; 8 bases are shared with TRBD1. The CDR3 contains 13 residues. Unmatched junction bases numbered 6, after V lost 2 bases and J lost 9 bases. Germline V gene lookup returns CDR1 SQVTM and CDR2 ANQGSEA.

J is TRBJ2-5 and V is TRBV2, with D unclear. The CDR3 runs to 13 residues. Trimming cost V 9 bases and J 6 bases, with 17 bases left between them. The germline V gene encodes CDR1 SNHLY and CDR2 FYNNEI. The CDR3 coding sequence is TGTGCCAGACCAACCAGTCGGTTGAAGACCCAGTACTTC. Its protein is CARPTSRLKTQYF.

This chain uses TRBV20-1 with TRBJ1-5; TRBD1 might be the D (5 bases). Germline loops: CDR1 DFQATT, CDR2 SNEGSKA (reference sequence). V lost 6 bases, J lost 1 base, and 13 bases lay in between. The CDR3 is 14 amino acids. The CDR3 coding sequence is TGCAGTGCCACATCGGGGGGAAGCAATCAGCCCCAGCATTTT. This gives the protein CSATSGGSNQPQHF.

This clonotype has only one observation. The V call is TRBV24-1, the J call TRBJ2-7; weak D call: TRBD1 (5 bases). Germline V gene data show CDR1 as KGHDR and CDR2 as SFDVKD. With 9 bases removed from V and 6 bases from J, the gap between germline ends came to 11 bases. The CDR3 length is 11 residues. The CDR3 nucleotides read TGTGCCACCGACAGCAACTTCGAGCAGTACGTC. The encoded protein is CATDSNFEQYV.

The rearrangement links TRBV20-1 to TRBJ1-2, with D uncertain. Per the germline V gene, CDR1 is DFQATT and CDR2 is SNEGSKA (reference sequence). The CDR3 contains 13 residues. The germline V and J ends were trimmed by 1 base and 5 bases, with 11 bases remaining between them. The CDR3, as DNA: TGCAGTGCTAGAGCGACGGGAGGGTATGGCTACACCTTC. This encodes CSARATGGYGYTF.